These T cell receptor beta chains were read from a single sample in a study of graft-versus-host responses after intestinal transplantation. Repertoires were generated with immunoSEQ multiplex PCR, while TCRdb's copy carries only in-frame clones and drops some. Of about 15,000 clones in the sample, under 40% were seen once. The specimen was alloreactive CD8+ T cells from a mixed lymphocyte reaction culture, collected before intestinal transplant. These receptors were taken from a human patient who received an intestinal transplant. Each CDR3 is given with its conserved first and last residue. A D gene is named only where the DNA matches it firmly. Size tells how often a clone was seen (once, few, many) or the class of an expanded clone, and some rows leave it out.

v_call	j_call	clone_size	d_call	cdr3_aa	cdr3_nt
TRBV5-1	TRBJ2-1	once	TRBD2	CASSIGGGTYNEQFF	TGCGCCAGCAGCATTGGCGGGGGAACCTACAATGAGCAGTTCTTC
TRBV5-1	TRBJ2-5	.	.	CASSWSRVSQETQYF	TGCGCCAGCAGCTGGTCCAGGGTTAGCCAAGAGACCCAGTACTTC
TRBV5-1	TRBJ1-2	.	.	CASSLDLDFYYGYTF	TGCGCCAGCAGCTTGGATCTGGACTTCTACTATGGCTACACCTTC
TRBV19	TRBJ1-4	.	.	CASSSSGNEKLFF	TGTGCCAGTAGTAGCTCGGGAAATGAAAAACTGTTTTTT
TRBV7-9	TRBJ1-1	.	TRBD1	CASSLEWDREAFF	TGTGCCAGCAGCTTAGAGTGGGACAGGGAAGCTTTCTTT
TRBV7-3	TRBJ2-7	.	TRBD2	CASSLTGEGSSGGPYEQYF	TGTGCCAGCAGCTTAACAGGGGAAGGGTCTAGCGGGGGACCCTACGAGCAGTACTTC
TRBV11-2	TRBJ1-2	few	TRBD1	CASSYGQGDGYTF	TGTGCCAGCAGCTACGGACAGGGGGACGGCTACACCTTC
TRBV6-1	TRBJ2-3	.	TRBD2	CASGLAGGDTDTQYF	TGTGCCAGCGGACTAGCGGGAGGGGACACAGATACGCAGTATTTT
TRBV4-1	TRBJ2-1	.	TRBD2	CASSQSLAGGLYEQFF	TGCGCCAGCAGCCAATCCTTAGCGGGGGGATTATATGAGCAGTTCTTC
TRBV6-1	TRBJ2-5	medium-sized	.	CASSEVSRGAAGAQYF	TGTGCCAGCAGTGAAGTTAGTCGGGGGGCAGCTGGGGCCCAGTACTTC
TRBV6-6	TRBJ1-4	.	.	CASSPGGLTNEKLFF	TGTGCCAGCAGTCCCGGGGGGTTGACTAATGAAAAACTGTTTTTT
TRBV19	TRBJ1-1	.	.	CATSLQGDTEAFF	TGTGCCACCTCATTACAGGGAGACACTGAAGCTTTCTTT
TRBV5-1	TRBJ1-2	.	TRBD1	CASSRGHGYTF	TGCGCCAGCAGCAGGGGGCATGGCTACACCTTC
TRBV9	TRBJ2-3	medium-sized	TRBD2	CASSAWTSGSGDTQYF	TGTGCCAGCAGCGCCTGGACTAGCGGGTCCGGAGATACGCAGTATTTT
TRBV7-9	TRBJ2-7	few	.	CASSPSRFEQYF	TGTGCCAGCAGCCCCTCGAGGTTCGAGCAGTACTTC
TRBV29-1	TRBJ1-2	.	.	CSVEVRGAHHGYTF	TGCAGCGTTGAAGTCAGGGGAGCCCACCATGGCTACACCTTC
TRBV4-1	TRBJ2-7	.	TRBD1	CASSQDRDRGHYYEQYF	TGCGCCAGCAGCCAAGACCGGGACAGGGGCCACTACTACGAGCAGTACTTC
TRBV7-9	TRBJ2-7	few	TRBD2	CASSSYLAGGTYEQYF	TGTGCCAGCAGCTCCTACCTAGCGGGAGGTACCTACGAGCAGTACTTC
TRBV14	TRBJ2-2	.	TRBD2	CASSPTSGNTGELFF	TGTGCCAGCAGTCCCACTAGCGGGAATACCGGGGAGCTGTTTTTT
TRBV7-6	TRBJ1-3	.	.	CASSRQPSSGNTIYF	TGTGCCAGCAGCCGACAGCCGAGCTCTGGAAACACCATATATTTT
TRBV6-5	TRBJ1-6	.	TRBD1	CASSTGQGYNSPLHF	TGTGCCAGCAGCACAGGACAGGGCTATAATTCACCCCTCCACTTT
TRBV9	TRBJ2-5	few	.	CASSVATGGRETQYF	TGTGCCAGCAGCGTAGCTACGGGGGGCCGAGAGACCCAGTACTTC
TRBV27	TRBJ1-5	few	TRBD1	CASSIRLGQSNQPQHF	TGTGCCAGCAGTATACGCTTGGGACAGAGCAATCAGCCCCAGCATTTT
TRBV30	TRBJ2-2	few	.	CACASGELFF	TGTGCCTGTGCTAGCGGGGAGCTGTTTTTT
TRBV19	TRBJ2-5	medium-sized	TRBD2	CARLAGPWETQYF	TGTGCCAGATTAGCGGGGCCGTGGGAGACCCAGTACTTC
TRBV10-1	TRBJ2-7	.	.	CASSESRGGGYEQYF	TGCGCCAGCAGTGAGTCGCGGGGTGGGGGCTACGAGCAGTACTTC
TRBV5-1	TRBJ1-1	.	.	CASSRGGGEGTEAFF	TGCGCCAGCAGCCGGGGGGGCGGAGAGGGGACTGAAGCTTTCTTT
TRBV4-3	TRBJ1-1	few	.	CASSQDRGYTEAFF	TGCGCCAGCAGCCAAGATCGGGGGTATACTGAAGCTTTCTTT
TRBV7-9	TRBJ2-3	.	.	CASSSGSYPSTDTQYF	TGTGCCAGCAGCTCAGGCAGTTACCCTAGCACAGATACGCAGTATTTT
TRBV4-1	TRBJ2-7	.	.	CASSSSPGENYEQYF	TGCGCCAGCAGCAGTTCACCTGGAGAGAACTACGAGCAGTACTTC
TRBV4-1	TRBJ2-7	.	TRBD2	CASSQDLAVYEQYF	TGCGCCAGCAGCCAAGACCTAGCGGTCTACGAGCAGTACTTC
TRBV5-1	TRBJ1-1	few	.	CASSRGVRNTEAFF	TGCGCCAGCTCTCGGGGGGTACGGAACACTGAAGCTTTCTTT
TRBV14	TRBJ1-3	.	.	CASSPYVLPSSGNTIYF	TGTGCCAGTAGCCCCTATGTCCTGCCGAGCTCTGGAAACACCATATATTTT
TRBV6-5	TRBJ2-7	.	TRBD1	CASSYGTGFHEQYF	TGTGCCAGCAGTTACGGGACAGGGTTCCACGAGCAGTACTTC
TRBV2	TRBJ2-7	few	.	CAGSTAYYEQYF	TGTGCCGGATCGACAGCCTACTACGAGCAGTACTTC
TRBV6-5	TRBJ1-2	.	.	CASSYSDSLYGYTF	TGTGCCAGCAGTTACTCGGACAGTCTCTATGGCTACACCTTC
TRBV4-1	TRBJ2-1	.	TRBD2	CASSRRLADYNEQFF	TGCGCCAGCAGCCGAAGGCTAGCGGACTACAATGAGCAGTTCTTC
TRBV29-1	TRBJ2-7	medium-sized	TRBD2	CSVESAAGGEYEQYF	TGCAGCGTTGAATCCGCTGCGGGGGGGGAATACGAGCAGTACTTC
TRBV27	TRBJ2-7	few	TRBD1	CASSLGTVPYEQYF	TGTGCCAGCAGTCTCGGGACAGTCCCCTACGAGCAGTACTTC
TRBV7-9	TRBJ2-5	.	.	CASSNRDTGTETQYF	TGTGCCAGCAGCAACCGGGACACCGGTACGGAGACCCAGTACTTC
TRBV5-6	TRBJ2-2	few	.	CASSFGTGELFF	TGTGCCAGCAGCTTCGGCACCGGGGAGCTGTTTTTT
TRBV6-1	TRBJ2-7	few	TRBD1	CASSPGQGNEQYF	TGTGCCAGCAGCCCGGGACAGGGTAACGAGCAGTACTTC
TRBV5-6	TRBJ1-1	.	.	CASSFMNTEAFF	TGTGCCAGCAGCTTTATGAACACTGAAGCTTTCTTT
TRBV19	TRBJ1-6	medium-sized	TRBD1	CASSIFAGGNSPLHF	TGTGCCAGTAGTATATTTGCAGGGGGGAATTCACCCCTCCACTTT
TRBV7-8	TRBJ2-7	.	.	CASSFGSSYEQYF	TGTGCCAGCAGCTTCGGGAGCTCCTACGAGCAGTACTTC
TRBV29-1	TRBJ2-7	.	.	CSVEDVADYEQYF	TGCAGCGTTGAAGATGTGGCTGACTACGAGCAGTACTTC
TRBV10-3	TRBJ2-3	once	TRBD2	CAISSTRVGLGGRPGTQYF	TGTGCCATCAGTTCCACCCGGGTAGGACTAGGCGGGAGGCCGGGTACGCAGTATTTT
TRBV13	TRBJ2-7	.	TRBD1	CASSLVDRVDEQYF	TGTGCCAGCAGCTTAGTGGACAGGGTGGACGAGCAGTACTTC
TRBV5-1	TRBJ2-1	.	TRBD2	CASSSTSGSYNEQFF	TGCGCCAGCAGCTCGACTAGCGGGTCCTACAATGAGCAGTTCTTC
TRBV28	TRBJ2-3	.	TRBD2	CASSELAGGPADTQYF	TGTGCCAGCAGTGAACTAGCGGGAGGGCCCGCAGATACGCAGTATTTT
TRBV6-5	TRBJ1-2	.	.	CASSYSVGNGYTF	TGTGCCAGCAGTTACTCTGTCGGGAATGGCTACACCTTC
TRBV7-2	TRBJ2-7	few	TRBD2	CASSRTSVSSYEQYF	TGTGCCAGCAGCCGGACTAGCGTTAGCTCCTACGAGCAGTACTTC
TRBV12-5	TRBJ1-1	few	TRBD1	CASGYTPGQGINTEAFF	TGTGCTAGTGGGTACACCCCGGGACAGGGTATTAACACTGAAGCTTTCTTT
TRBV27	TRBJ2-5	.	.	CASSLFGVGGAGEQYF	TGTGCCAGCAGTTTATTCGGGGTGGGGGGCGCGGGGGAGCAGTACTTC
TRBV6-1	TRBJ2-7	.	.	CASSQNPSGYEQYF	TGTGCCAGCAGCCAAAATCCCTCAGGCTACGAGCAGTACTTC
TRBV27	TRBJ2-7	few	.	CASSWRWGTSYEQYF	TGTGCCAGCAGTTGGAGATGGGGCACATCCTACGAGCAGTACTTC
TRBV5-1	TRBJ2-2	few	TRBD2	CASSGRLAGGYPGELFF	TGCGCCAGCAGCGGCCGCCTGGCGGGGGGTTACCCCGGGGAGCTGTTTTTT
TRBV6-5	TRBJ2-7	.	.	CASSDSLTSYEQYF	TGTGCCAGCAGCGACAGCTTAACTTCCTACGAGCAGTACTTC
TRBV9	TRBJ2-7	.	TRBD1	CASSATGGASYEQYF	TGTGCCAGCAGCGCCACAGGGGGCGCTTCCTACGAGCAGTACTTC